This passage covers 12 T cell receptor beta chains from one sample sequenced in a study of T cell repertoires in cytomegalovirus infection. One entry per CDR3 protein, called by TCRdb with MiXCR from the reads. The sample has 250,000 to 300,000 distinct CDR3 sequences, about 23% seen once. The sample was PBMCs. Every receptor here comes from a human donor in good health (CMV status not recorded). Some clones in this sample may be carry-over from other donors' samples.

There are many counts of this clonotype. The chain is built from TRBV28 and TRBJ1-1; TRBD1 aligns across 8 bases. The V gene's germline CDR1 is MDHEN and CDR2 SYDVKM. The CDR3 runs to 12 residues. The junction had 5 bases not matched to a gene; V was cut back by 10 bases and J by 4 bases. CDR3 protein: CATTGDGTEAFF. CDR3 DNA sequence: TGTGCCACGACAGGGGATGGCACTGAAGCTTTCTTT.

The chain has TRBV11-2 and TRBJ1-2, with no clear D. The CDR3 has 13 amino acids. Germline-derived CDR1 and CDR2 are SGHAT and FQNNGV. With 5 bases removed from V and 14 bases from J, the gap between germline ends came to 21 bases. The CDR3 is CASSPERVSGGTF. As DNA, the CDR3 is TGTGCCAGCAGCCCGGAAAGGGTGAGCGGCGGAACCTTC.

This clonotype was found a few times. The gene calls are TRBV7-2 and TRBJ2-3; tentatively, D is TRBD2 (6 bases). CDR1 is SGHTA and CDR2 is FQGNSA in the germline V gene. V was trimmed by 5 bases and J by 6 bases, leaving 12 bases between them. The CDR3 contains 13 residues. CDR3 in amino acids: CASSPNAGDTQYF. CDR3 coding DNA: TGTGCCAGCAGCCCGAACGCGGGGGATACGCAGTATTTT.

This clonotype was seen at least ten times. The chain recombines TRBV7-8 with TRBJ1-1; no definite D call. Trimming removed 5 bases from V and 3 bases from J, with 10 bases in between. In germline, CDR1 is SGHVS, CDR2 FQNEAQ. This CDR3 has 13 amino acids. The chain's CDR3 is CASSALQHTEAFF. In DNA, the CDR3 is TGTGCCAGCAGCGCACTACAGCACACTGAAGCTTTCTTT.

The gene calls are TRBV5-1 and TRBJ2-7, with 8 bases lining up with TRBD1. The CDR3 length is 15 residues. The ends lost 3 bases at V and 3 bases at J; junction bases unmatched: 8. The germline V gene encodes CDR1 SGHRS and CDR2 YFSETQ. The CDR3: CASSSHDRGDYEQYF. The CDR3 DNA follows: TGCGCCAGCAGCTCCCATGACAGGGGAGACTACGAGCAGTACTTC.

In this sample, this clonotype turned up many times. CDR3 DNA sequence: TGTGCCAGCAGCCTCGTTGGGGCCTCTGGAAACACCATATATTTT. The encoded protein is CASSLVGASGNTIYF. The rearrangement uses TRBV7-2 and TRBJ1-3, with D possibly being TRBD1 (5 bases). Between the trimmed V and J ends, which lost 5 bases and 0 bases, there was a span of 11 bases. The germline V gene encodes CDR1 SGHTA and CDR2 FQGNSA. The CDR3 is made up of 15 amino acids.

The genes are TRBV5-1 and TRBJ1-5; D gene unclear. The CDR3 runs 15 residues. Trimming pared 2 bases from V and 0 bases from J, leaving 9 bases between. CDR1 is SGHRS, CDR2 YFSETQ, per germline. CDR3 sequence reads: CASSLLPGSNQPQHF. The CDR3 DNA is TGCGCCAGCAGCTTACTTCCAGGTAGCAATCAGCCCCAGCATTTT. Full variable domain (remainder filled in from reference TRBV5-1 and TRBJ1-5): KAGVTQTPRYLIKTRGQQVTLSCSPISGHRSVSWYQQTPGQGLQFLFEYFSETQRNKGNFPGRFSGRQFSNSRSEMNVSTLELGDSALYLCASSLLPGSNQPQHFGDGTRLSIL.

The chain is built from TRBV29-1 and TRBJ2-7, with a weak D call TRBD1 (5 bases). Germline V gives CDR1 SQVTM, CDR2 ANQGSEA. The CDR3 has 12 amino acids. The V end lost 7 bases, the J end lost 4 bases, and 14 bases lay between the germline ends. The CDR3 DNA is TGCAGCGCAGGGTCAATTGGATACGAGCAGTACTTC. This encodes CSAGSIGYEQYF.

This clonotype was picked up many times. The chain links TRBV6-1 to TRBJ2-5, with 14 bases identical to TRBD2. This CDR3 is built from 15 residues. V shed 6 bases, J shed 6 bases, and the junction held 6 bases outside the gene matches. Germline CDR1 is MNHNS and CDR2 is SASEGT. CDR3 in amino acids: CASRGTSGRDQTQYF. CDR3 coding DNA: TGTGCCAGCAGGGGGACTAGCGGGAGAGACCAGACCCAGTACTTC.

This clonotype has ten or more counts. The chain couples TRBV7-6 to TRBJ2-1; D call uncertain. The germline gives CDR1 SGHVS, CDR2 FNYEAQ. This CDR3 has 12 amino acids. Trimming removed 5 bases at V and 10 bases at J, with 12 bases between. The CDR3 nucleotides are TGTGCCAGCAGCCCTATAGGCCGAGAGCAGTTCTTC. This sequence encodes CASSPIGREQFF.

The sample holds a few counts of this clonotype. The chain links TRBV4-3 to TRBJ2-3, with a tentative D call TRBD2 (5 bases). V shed 3 bases and J shed 1 base, with 8 bases lying between them. The CDR3 is 14 residues long. Per germline, CDR1 LGHNA and CDR2 YSLEER. The CDR3 DNA reads as TGCGCCAGCAGCCAGGTTAGCGGCACAGATACGCAGTATTTT. Protein: CASSQVSGTDTQYF.

This clonotype has ten or more counts. CDR3 protein: CASSSRDRADYEQYF. The CDR3 DNA reads TGTGCCAGCAGCTCCCGGGACAGGGCGGACTACGAGCAGTACTTC. J is TRBJ2-7 and V is TRBV7-2; 9 nucleotides match TRBD1. Germline CDR1 and CDR2: SGHTA and FQGNSA. CDR3 length: 15 residues. Trimming at V came to 4 bases and at J to 3 bases, leaving 7 bases not matched to a gene.